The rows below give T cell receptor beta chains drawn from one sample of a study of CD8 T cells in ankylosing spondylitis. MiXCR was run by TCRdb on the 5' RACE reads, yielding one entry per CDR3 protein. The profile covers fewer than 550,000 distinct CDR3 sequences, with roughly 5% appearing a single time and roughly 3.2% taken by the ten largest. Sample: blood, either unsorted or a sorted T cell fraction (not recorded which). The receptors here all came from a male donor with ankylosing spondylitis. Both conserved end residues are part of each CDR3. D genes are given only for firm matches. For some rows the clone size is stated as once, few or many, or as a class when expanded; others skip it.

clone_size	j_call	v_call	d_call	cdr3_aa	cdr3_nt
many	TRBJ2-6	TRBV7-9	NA	CASSLRAQGSTGANVLTF	TGTGCCAGCAGCTTAAGGGCGCAGGGGAGTACTGGGGCCAACGTCCTGACTTTC
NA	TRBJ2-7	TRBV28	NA	CASSSRLVEVYEQYF	TGTGCCAGCAGCTCAAGGCTAGTCGAGGTCTACGAGCAGTACTTC
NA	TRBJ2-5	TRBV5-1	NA	CASSQLAVWETQYF	TGCGCCAGCAGTCAGCTAGCTGTTTGGGAGACCCAGTACTTC
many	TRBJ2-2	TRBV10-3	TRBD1	CAIRGTGLNTGELFF	TGTGCCATCAGGGGGACAGGGCTAAACACCGGGGAGCTGTTTTTT
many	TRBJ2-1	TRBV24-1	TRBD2	CATSDFLAGGYGNEQFF	TGTGCCACCAGTGACTTCTTAGCGGGAGGATATGGCAATGAGCAGTTCTTC
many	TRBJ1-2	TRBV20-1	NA	CSARGPGSHYGYTF	TGCAGTGCTAGAGGTCCCGGGTCCCACTATGGCTACACCTTC
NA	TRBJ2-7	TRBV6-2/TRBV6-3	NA	CASSYEGGYEQYF	TGTGCCAGCAGTTACGAGGGGGGCTACGAGCAGTACTTC
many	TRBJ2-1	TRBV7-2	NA	CASSRGVRYNEQFF	TGTGCCAGCAGCCGGGGCGTGCGCTACAATGAGCAGTTCTTC
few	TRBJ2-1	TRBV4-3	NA	CASSFSPHNEQFF	TGCGCCAGCAGCTTCTCTCCTCACAATGAGCAGTTCTTC
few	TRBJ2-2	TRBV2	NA	CASSEAGTDTGELFF	TGTGCCAGCAGTGAAGCCGGGACCGACACCGGGGAGCTGTTTTTT
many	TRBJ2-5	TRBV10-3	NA	CAIRDSPQETQYF	TGTGCCATCAGAGACAGTCCCCAAGAGACCCAGTACTTC
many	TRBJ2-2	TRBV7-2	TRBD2	CASSFPGTSSTGELFF	TGTGCCAGCAGCTTCCCCGGGACTAGCAGCACCGGGGAGCTGTTTTTT
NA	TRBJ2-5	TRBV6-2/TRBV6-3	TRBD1	CASRRQGMYQETQYF	TGTGCCAGCAGGAGACAGGGGATGTACCAAGAGACCCAGTACTTC
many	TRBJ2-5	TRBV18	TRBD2	CASSPSGEETQYF	TGTGCCAGCAGCCCGAGCGGGGAAGAGACCCAGTACTTC
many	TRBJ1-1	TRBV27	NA	CASISLGRGKDTEAFF	TGTGCCAGCATCAGCCTTGGACGGGGGAAGGACACTGAAGCTTTCTTT
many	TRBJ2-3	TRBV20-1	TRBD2	CSAQSRLADVDTQYF	TGCAGTGCCCAAAGCCGGCTAGCGGACGTGGATACGCAGTATTTT
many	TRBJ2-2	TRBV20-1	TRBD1	CSATPGTETGELFF	TGCAGTGCTACTCCCGGGACAGAGACCGGGGAGCTGTTTTTT
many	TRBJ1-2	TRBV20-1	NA	CSAPGRANYGYTF	TGCAGTGCTCCGGGACGGGCTAACTATGGCTACACCTTC
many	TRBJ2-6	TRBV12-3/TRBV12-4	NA	CASRTQGSGANVLTF	TGTGCCAGCAGGACCCAGGGCTCTGGGGCCAACGTCCTGACTTTC
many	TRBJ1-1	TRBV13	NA	CASSTRRAFF	TGTGCCAGCAGCACCCGGAGAGCTTTCTTT
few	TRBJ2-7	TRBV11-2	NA	CASSFSAGSLEQYF	TGTGCCAGCAGCTTTTCTGCGGGGTCCCTCGAGCAGTACTTC
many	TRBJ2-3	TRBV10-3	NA	CAIRLQIDADTQYF	TGTGCCATCAGGCTACAGATCGACGCAGATACGCAGTATTTT
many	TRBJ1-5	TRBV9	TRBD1	CASNRGDSNQPQHF	TGTGCCAGCAACAGGGGGGATTCCAATCAGCCCCAGCATTTT
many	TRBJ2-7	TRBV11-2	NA	CASSLSPTAIYEQYF	TGTGCCAGCAGCTTATCACCGACCGCTATCTACGAGCAGTACTTC